This TCR beta chain was sequenced in a study of beta chain features in type 1 diabetes. This CDR3 is 15 amino acids long. V lost 1 base, J lost 1 base, and 10 bases lay in between. CDR1 and CDR2 from the germline V gene are MGHDK and SYGVNS. TCRB transcripts that were expressed got sequenced, as all of the isolated RNA had been reverse transcribed. Sequencing was performed with immunoSEQ multiplex PCR; in TCRdb, only in-frame clones are kept and a portion is missing. The sample lists about 620,000 clones; around a sixth were seen once. This clone was observed a few times. Sequencing was done on a sample of naive CD4+ T cells from blood. The J gene is TRBJ2-5, the V gene TRBV25-1; possibly TRBD1 for D (5 bases). This clonotype was sampled from a man aged 18 to 29 in good health. The CDR3 nucleotides read TGTGCCAGCAGTGAATCAAACAGGTTCCAAGAGACCCAGTACTTC. Protein sequence: CASSESNRFQETQYF.